This T cell receptor beta chain was recovered during a study of cytomegalovirus exposure and HLA in healthy donors. Study-level background: A preliminary data release comprised about 85 million unique TCRs obtained from HLA-typed donors.

For this clone: What it binds is not known.

Study-level points and caveats: CMV serostatus alone was available as immune exposure information. An analysis that came later showed most CMV-associated TCR beta chains appearing HLA-restricted.

Germline V gene lookup returns CDR1 LNHDA and CDR2 SQIVND (reference sequence). The CDR3 length is 16 residues. The J segment lost 4 bases and the V segment lost 3 bases, leaving 6 bases of the junction unmatched. PCR primers comprised 60 Vbeta and 13 Jbeta primers. This table comes from immunoSEQ multiplex PCR, and its TCRdb copy is limited to in-frame clones, with some not included. This sample yields some 130,000 clones, of which over 75% are seen a single time; almost 6% belongs to the top ten. Input material: PBMCs. This receptor was obtained from a middle-aged woman in good health and CMV-seropositive. The V gene is TRBV19, the J gene TRBJ2-2; 9 nucleotides line up with TRBD2. CDR3: CASSIIAGVPTGELFF. In DNA, the CDR3 is TGTGCCAGTAGTATCATAGCGGGAGTCCCCACCGGGGAGCTGTTTTTT.